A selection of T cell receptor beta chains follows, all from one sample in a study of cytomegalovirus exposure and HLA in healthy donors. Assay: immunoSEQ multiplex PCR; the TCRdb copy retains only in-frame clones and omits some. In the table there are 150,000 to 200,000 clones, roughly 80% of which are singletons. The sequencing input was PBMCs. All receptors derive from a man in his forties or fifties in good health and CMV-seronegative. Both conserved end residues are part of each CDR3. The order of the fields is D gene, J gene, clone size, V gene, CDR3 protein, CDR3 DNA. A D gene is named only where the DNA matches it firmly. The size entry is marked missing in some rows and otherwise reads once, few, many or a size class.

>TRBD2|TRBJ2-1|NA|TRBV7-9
CASSPLAGGYHEQFF
TGTGCCAGCAGCCCTTTAGCGGGGGGGTACCATGAGCAGTTCTTC
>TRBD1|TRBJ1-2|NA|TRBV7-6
CASTLGTDPLGYTF
TGTGCCAGCACCCTAGGGACAGATCCCTTAGGCTACACCTTC
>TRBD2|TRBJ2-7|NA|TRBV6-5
CASSSGLAVASYEQYF
TGTGCCAGCAGTTCGGGACTAGCCGTGGCCTCCTACGAGCAGTACTTC
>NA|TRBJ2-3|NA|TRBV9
CASSATSSNTQYF
TGTGCCAGCAGCGCGACTAGTTCCAATACGCAGTATTTT
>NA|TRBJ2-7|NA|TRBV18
CASSPNLAEWSYEQYF
TGTGCCAGCTCACCGAATTTAGCGGAGTGGTCCTACGAGCAGTACTTC
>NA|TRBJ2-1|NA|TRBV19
CASSIQGHRENEQFF
TGTGCCAGTAGTATACAGGGACACAGGGAGAATGAGCAGTTCTTC
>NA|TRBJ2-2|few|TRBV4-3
CASSLLQTGSRELFF
TGCGCCAGCAGCTTACTACAAACAGGGTCGCGGGAGCTGTTTTTT
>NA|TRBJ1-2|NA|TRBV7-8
CASSRGQSLYGYTF
TGTGCCAGCAGCCGCGGACAGAGCCTCTATGGCTACACCTTC
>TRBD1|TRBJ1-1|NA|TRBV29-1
CSVDPGGAAEAFF
TGCAGCGTTGATCCAGGGGGCGCCGCTGAAGCTTTCTTT
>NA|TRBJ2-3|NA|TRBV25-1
CASSEYSSTDTQYF
TGTGCCAGCAGTGAATATAGTAGCACAGATACGCAGTATTTT
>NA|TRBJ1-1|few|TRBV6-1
CASSDWTGGKNTEAFF
TGTGCCAGCAGTGACTGGACTGGGGGGAAGAACACTGAAGCTTTCTTT
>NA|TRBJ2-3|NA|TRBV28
CASSLSGDTQYF
TGTGCCAGCAGTTTGTCGGGGGATACGCAGTATTTT
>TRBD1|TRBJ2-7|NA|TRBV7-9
CASSVGQGRSYEQYF
TGTGCCAGCAGCGTCGGACAGGGGCGCTCCTACGAGCAGTACTTC
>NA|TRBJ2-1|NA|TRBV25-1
CASSEVGQSNEQFF
TGTGCCAGCAGTGAGGTGGGACAAAGTAATGAGCAGTTCTTC
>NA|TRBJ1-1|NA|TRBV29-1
CSPRLPGGTEAFF
TGCAGCCCTCGACTCCCCGGAGGCACTGAAGCTTTCTTT
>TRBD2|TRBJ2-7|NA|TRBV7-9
CASSTISGVFAYEQYF
TGTGCCAGCAGCACCATTAGCGGGGTCTTCGCCTACGAGCAGTACTTC
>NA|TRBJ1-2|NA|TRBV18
CASSLVANYGYTF
TGTGCCAGCTCACTCGTAGCTAACTATGGCTACACCTTC
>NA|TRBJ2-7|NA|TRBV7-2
CASSKTSRSPYEQYF
TGTGCCAGCAGCAAGACCTCGCGGAGCCCCTACGAGCAGTACTTC
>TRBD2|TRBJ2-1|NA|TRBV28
CASSLPGGIYNEQFF
TGTGCCAGCAGTTTACCCGGGGGGATATACAATGAGCAGTTCTTC
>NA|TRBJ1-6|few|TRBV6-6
CASTLKGESLSPLHF
TGTGCCAGCACACTAAAGGGGGAGTCCCTATCACCCCTCCACTTT
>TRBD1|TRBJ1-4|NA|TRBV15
CATSRGRQGKGEKLFF
TGTGCCACCAGCAGAGGGCGACAGGGGAAGGGTGAAAAACTGTTTTTT
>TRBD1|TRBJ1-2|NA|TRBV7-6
CASSFNHRGGYTF
TGTGCCAGCAGTTTTAATCACAGGGGTGGCTACACCTTC
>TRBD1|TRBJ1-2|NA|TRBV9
CASSVGTGYAYGYTF
TGTGCCAGCAGCGTAGGGACAGGGTACGCCTATGGCTACACCTTC